The 10 T cell receptor beta chains below all came from one sample that was sequenced in a study of T cell changes during pregnancy in multiple sclerosis. The protocol was immunoSEQ multiplex PCR, while the TCRdb copy is restricted to in-frame clones and leaves out a portion. Of 40,000 to 55,000 clones in the sample, 80% to 90% were seen once. Specimen: CD4+ T cells from peripheral blood mononuclear cells, collected after pregnancy. Receptors were obtained from a female donor with multiple sclerosis, enrolled in a pregnancy study.

V usage is TRBV6-5 and J usage is TRBJ1-2, with D perhaps TRBD1 (5 bases). The V and J ends lost 6 bases and 5 bases respectively, with 10 bases between them. The length of the CDR3 is 12 residues. Germline CDR1 is MNHEY and CDR2 is SVGAGI. DNA of the CDR3: TGTGCCAGCAGCGACCCAGGGTATGGCTACACCTTC. Protein: CASSDPGYGYTF.

The chain employs TRBV5-1 and TRBJ2-7, with D tentatively TRBD2 (5 bases). This CDR3 has 14 residues. Germline-derived CDR1 and CDR2 are SGHRS and YFSETQ. V was trimmed by 0 bases and J by 2 bases, leaving 9 bases between them. The CDR3 loop is CASSLVGETYEQYF. The CDR3 region has the DNA TGCGCCAGCAGCTTGGTCGGGGAGACCTACGAGCAGTACTTC.

There are a few counts of this clone. Other DNA sequences in the sample encode the same CDR3. The chain is built from TRBV20-1 and TRBJ1-3; unclear D gene. This CDR3 region has 11 residues. CDR1 and CDR2 from the germline V gene are DFQATT and SNEGSKA (reference sequence). The V end was cut by 3 bases, the J end by 4 bases, with 4 bases between. The CDR3 coding sequence is TGCAGTGCTAGGACAGGAAACACCATATATTTT. Residues: CSARTGNTIYF.

This chain connects TRBV18 to TRBJ1-4; TRBD1 matches 7 bases. Per the germline V gene, CDR1 is KGHSH and CDR2 is LQKENI. The CDR3 consists of 15 residues. Trimming cost V 0 bases and J 5 bases; bases outside gene matches: 3. CDR3 DNA: TGTGCCAGCTCACCACCGACAGGGATGAATGAAAAACTGTTTTTT. This codes for CASSPPTGMNEKLFF. The full variable domain, in which reference TRBV18 and TRBJ1-4 provide the parts outside the CDR3, is NAGVMQNPRHLVRRRGQEARLRCSPMKGHSHVYWYRQLPEEGLKFMVYLQKENIIDESGMPKERFSAEFPKEGPSILRIQQVVRGDSAAYFCASSPPTGMNEKLFFGSGTQLSVL.

CDR3 amino acids: CASGTGTVIYGYTF. For the CDR3, the DNA is TGTGCCAGCGGCACCGGGACAGTGATATATGGCTACACCTTC. The chain employs TRBV2 and TRBJ1-2; TRBD1 matches at 7 bases. Trimming at V came to 8 bases and at J to 5 bases, leaving 11 bases not matched to a gene. The germline V gene has CDR1 SNHLY and CDR2 FYNNEI. This CDR3 contains 14 residues.

The chain carries TRBV11-1 and TRBJ2-3, with D hard to call. The CDR3 is made up of 14 amino acids. Germline V lookup: CDR1 SGHAT, CDR2 FQDESV (reference sequence). V dropped 5 bases and J dropped 2 bases, with 11 bases sitting between them. The CDR3 spells CASSRRQDTDTQYF. CDR3 in DNA: TGTGCCAGCAGCCGACGCCAGGACACAGATACGCAGTATTTT.

The chain couples TRBV19 to TRBJ2-3; weak D call: TRBD2 (6 bases). The CDR3 extends over 15 amino acids. V dropped 5 bases and J dropped 6 bases, with 18 bases sitting between them. CDR1 and CDR2 (germline): LNHDA, SQIVND (reference sequence). The CDR3 loop is CASSRRASRGDTQYF. DNA for the CDR3: TGTGCCAGTAGTCGTCGGGCTAGCCGGGGGGATACGCAGTATTTT. Complete variable domain (other parts from reference TRBV19 and TRBJ2-3): DGGITQSPKYLFRKEGQNVTLSCEQNLNHDAMYWYRQDPGQGLRLIYYSQIVNDFQKGDIAEGYSVSREKKESFPLTVTSAQKNPTAFYLCASSRRASRGDTQYFGPGTRLTVL.

CDR3 nucleotide sequence: TGCGCCAGCCCCTTTGAGGTTCGCACAGATACGCAGTATTTT. Its translation: CASPFEVRTDTQYF. The V gene is TRBV5-1, the J gene TRBJ2-3; D remains ambiguous. V lost 7 bases, J lost 1 base, and 13 bases lay in between. The CDR3 totals 14 residues. CDR1 is SGHRS, CDR2 YFSETQ, per germline.

This clone was counted once. The chain has TRBV6-5 and TRBJ1-2, with D perhaps TRBD1 (6 bases). V was cut by 6 bases and J by 3 bases, with 17 bases left in between. Germline V lookup: CDR1 MNHEY, CDR2 SVGAGI. CDR3 size: 15 residues. The CDR3 nucleotides are TGTGCCAGCAGCGTGGTCTCCAGGGGTGACTATGGCTACACCTTC. Protein: CASSVVSRGDYGYTF.

The chain recombines TRBV6-5 with TRBJ2-4; the D gene is possibly TRBD2 (6 bases). The CDR3 is 14 amino acids. The germline V gene has CDR1 MNHEY and CDR2 SVGAGI. V lost 7 bases and J 0 bases, leaving 10 bases between the germline ends. The CDR3 loop reads CASNPRGAKNIQYF. The CDR3 region has the DNA TGTGCCAGCAATCCGCGGGGAGCCAAAAACATTCAGTACTTC.